The rows below give T cell receptor beta chains drawn from one sample of a study of tumor T cells in aggressive B-cell lymphoma. Sequencing was performed with immunoSEQ multiplex PCR; in TCRdb, only in-frame clones are kept and a portion is missing. The table records just over 6,500 clones, 88% of them present only once. The sample comprised tumor tissue. The source of these receptors is an adult with diffuse large B cell lymphoma. Some clones in this sample may be carry-over from other donors' samples. CDR3s include the opening cysteine and the closing phenylalanine or tryptophan. A D gene is named only where the DNA matches it firmly. Only some rows state a clone size, as once, few, many or a class for expanded clones.

.,.,16,TRBJ2-5,TRBV4-2,CASSQEGPAEGGTQYF,TGTGCCAGCAGCCAAGAAGGGCCCGCCGAGGGTGGGACCCAGTACTTC
.,TRBD2,14,TRBJ2-3,TRBV5-1,CASSVGLGRDTQYF,TGCGCCAGCAGCGTGGGACTAGGACGCGATACGCAGTATTTT
.,.,14,TRBJ1-4,TRBV27,CASSLGGLGEKLFF,TGTGCCAGCAGTTTAGGGGGGTTAGGAGAAAAACTGTTTTTT
.,.,11,TRBJ2-3,TRBV11-1,CASRSTDTQYF,TGTGCCAGCCGGAGCACAGATACGCAGTATTTT
.,TRBD1,16,TRBJ2-5,TRBV5-6,CASSLAGTGGIETQYF,TGTGCCAGCAGCTTGGCCGGGACAGGGGGCATAGAGACCCAGTACTTC
.,TRBD1,15,TRBJ2-2,TRBV23-1,CASTLTGTGDGELFF,TGCGCCAGCACCCTCACCGGGACAGGGGACGGGGAGCTGTTTTTT
.,TRBD2,16,TRBJ2-7,TRBV9,CASSYGLAGIPYEQYF,TGTGCCAGCAGCTACGGACTAGCGGGAATACCCTACGAGCAGTACTTC
.,TRBD1,17,TRBJ1-5,TRBV19,CASSMPAGQALDQPQHF,TGTGCCAGTAGTATGCCAGCTGGACAGGCCCTCGATCAGCCCCAGCATTTT
.,.,13,TRBJ1-4,TRBV5-6,CASSFTENEKLFF,TGTGCCAGCAGCTTCACAGAGAATGAAAAACTGTTTTTT
.,TRBD2,14,TRBJ2-5,TRBV5-4,CASSLGGREETQYF,TGTGCCAGCAGCTTAGGCGGGAGGGAAGAGACCCAGTACTTC
.,TRBD1,13,TRBJ1-6,TRBV7-2,CASSFPGGSPLHF,TGTGCCAGCAGCTTTCCAGGGGGTTCACCCCTCCACTTT
once,TRBD2,15,TRBJ2-5,TRBV11-2,CASSERTSSSWAQYF,TGTGCCAGCAGCGAAAGGACTAGCAGTTCGTGGGCCCAGTACTTC
.,TRBD2,15,TRBJ2-3,TRBV9,CASSERGRSTDTQYF,TGTGCCAGCAGTGAGCGGGGGCGTAGCACAGATACGCAGTATTTT
few,TRBD1,14,TRBJ1-2,TRBV6-5,CASSHGQGNYGYTF,TGTGCCAGCAGTCACGGACAGGGGAACTATGGCTACACCTTC
.,TRBD1,13,TRBJ2-1,TRBV28,CASAIQGDNEQFF,TGTGCCAGCGCGATACAGGGGGACAATGAGCAGTTCTTC
.,TRBD1,17,TRBJ1-5,TRBV5-1,CASSLGDSTVPNQPQHF,TGCGCCAGCAGCTTGGGGGACAGCACAGTTCCGAATCAGCCCCAGCATTTT
.,TRBD1,14,TRBJ2-7,TRBV4-1,CASSQWTGGNEQYF,TGCGCCAGCAGCCAATGGACAGGGGGCAACGAGCAGTACTTC
.,TRBD1,15,TRBJ2-2,TRBV28,CASSSTGTSAGELFF,TGTGCCAGCTCTTCGACAGGGACGTCGGCCGGGGAGCTGTTTTTT
.,.,16,TRBJ2-4,TRBV6-5,CASSSLTRLGKNIQYF,TGTGCCAGCAGTTCACTAACCCGGTTAGGCAAAAACATTCAGTACTTC
.,.,13,TRBJ1-1,TRBV6-1,CASPGILNTEAFF,TGTGCCAGCCCCGGGATCCTGAACACTGAAGCTTTCTTT
.,.,14,TRBJ1-5,TRBV4-2,CASSQAGGSQPQHF,TGTGCCAGCAGCCAAGCCGGGGGAAGTCAGCCCCAGCATTTT
.,.,14,TRBJ2-7,TRBV7-6,CASSLQAASYEQYF,TGTGCCAGCAGCTTACAAGCGGCCTCCTACGAGCAGTACTTC
.,TRBD2,16,TRBJ2-3,TRBV6-6,CASSYSNLAESDTQYF,TGTGCCAGCAGTTACTCGAATCTAGCGGAGTCAGATACGCAGTATTTT
.,TRBD1,16,TRBJ2-7,TRBV7-8,CASSRNRGQGSYEQYF,TGTGCCAGCAGCAGAAACAGGGGACAGGGGTCGTACGAGCAGTACTTC
few,.,16,TRBJ1-3,TRBV23-1,CASTELDSFSGNTIYF,TGCGCCAGCACCGAACTGGACAGCTTCTCTGGAAACACCATATATTTT